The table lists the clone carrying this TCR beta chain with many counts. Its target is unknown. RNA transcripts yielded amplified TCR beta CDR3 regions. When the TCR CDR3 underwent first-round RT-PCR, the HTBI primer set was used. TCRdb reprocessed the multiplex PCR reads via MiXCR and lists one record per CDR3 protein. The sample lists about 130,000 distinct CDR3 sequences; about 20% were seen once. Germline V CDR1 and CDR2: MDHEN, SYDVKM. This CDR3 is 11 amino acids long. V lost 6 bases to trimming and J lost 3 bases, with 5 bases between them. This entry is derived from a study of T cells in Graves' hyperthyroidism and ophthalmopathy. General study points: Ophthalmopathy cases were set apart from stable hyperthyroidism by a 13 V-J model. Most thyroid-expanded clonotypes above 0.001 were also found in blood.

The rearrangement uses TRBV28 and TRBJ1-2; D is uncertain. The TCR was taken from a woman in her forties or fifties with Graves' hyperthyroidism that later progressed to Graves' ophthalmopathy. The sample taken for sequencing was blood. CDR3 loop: CASSIDYGYTF. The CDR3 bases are TGTGCCAGCAGCATCGACTATGGCTACACCTTC.